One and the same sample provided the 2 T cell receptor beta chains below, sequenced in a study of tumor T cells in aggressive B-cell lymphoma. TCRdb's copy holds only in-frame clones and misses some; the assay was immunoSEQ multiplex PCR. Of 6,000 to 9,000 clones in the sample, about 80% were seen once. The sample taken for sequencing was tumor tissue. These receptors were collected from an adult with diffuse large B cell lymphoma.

The DNA of the CDR3 is TGTGCCAACGACTGCTCCGTGCTCCCTCGGCAGACCCAGTACTTC. Translating gives CANDCSVLPRQTQYF. The chain is built from TRBV27 and TRBJ2-5; D call uncertain. This CDR3 spans 15 amino acids. The ends were cut back, 10 bases at V and 6 bases at J, with 24 bases in the middle. From germline, CDR1 is MNHEY and CDR2 SMNVEV (reference sequence).

The CDR3 DNA follows: TGCAGCGTTAGAAACCGGACAGGGGGCAGTGAAAAACTGTTTTTT. Translating it yields CSVRNRTGGSEKLFF. The chain links TRBV29-1 to TRBJ1-4; 11 bases line up with TRBD1. J was trimmed by 7 bases and V by 5 bases; bases with no gene match: 9. CDR1 is SQVTM and CDR2 is ANQGSEA in the germline V gene. There are 15 residues in the CDR3.